The 31 T cell receptor beta chains listed next were all sequenced from one sample in a study of cytomegalovirus exposure and HLA in healthy donors. PCR employed 60 Vbeta and 13 Jbeta primers. Generated by immunoSEQ multiplex PCR, the TCRdb table keeps only in-frame clones and is missing some. Recorded for this sample: 77,000 or so clones. Specimen: PBMCs. The origin of the receptors is a man aged 25-40 years in good health and CMV-seronegative.

The rearrangement uses TRBV5-1 and TRBJ2-6; 7 bases agree with TRBD2. The V and J ends lost 0 bases and 3 bases, in that order; junction bases with no gene match: 3. The CDR3 length is 16 residues. Germline V lookup: CDR1 SGHRS, CDR2 YFSETQ. As DNA, the CDR3 is TGCGCCAGCAGCTTGGTTCCGGGGGGTGGGGCCAACGTCCTGACTTTC. Encoded protein: CASSLVPGGGANVLTF.

This chain links TRBV15 with TRBJ2-1; tentative D call: TRBD1 (6 bases). CDR1 and CDR2 (germline): LNHNV, YYDKDF (reference sequence). V was shortened by 4 bases and J by 8 bases, with 18 bases between the two germline ends. The CDR3 has 15 amino acids. The CDR3: CATSNVPGDRDEQFF. The CDR3 DNA sequence: TGTGCCACCAGCAACGTCCCAGGGGATCGAGATGAGCAGTTCTTC.

V is TRBV7-3 and J is TRBJ1-5; D might be TRBD1 (5 bases). The CDR3 covers 13 residues. The germline V and J ends were trimmed by 4 bases and 3 bases, with 7 bases remaining between them. CDR1 is SGHTA, CDR2 FQGTGA, per germline. For the CDR3, the DNA is TGTGCCAGCAGCTCAGGGCTCAATCAGCCCCAGCATTTT. Its protein is CASSSGLNQPQHF.

The V gene is TRBV27, the J gene TRBJ1-5; D uncertain. The CDR3 extends over 14 amino acids. V shed 3 bases and J shed 3 bases, with 9 bases lying between them. The germline CDR1 and CDR2 sequences are MNHEY and SMNVEV (reference sequence). CDR3 protein: CASSLRAYNQPQHF. The CDR3 coding sequence is TGTGCCAGCAGTTTGAGAGCCTACAATCAGCCCCAGCATTTT.

The chain employs TRBV5-1 and TRBJ1-2; 12 nucleotides agree with TRBD1. CDR1 and CDR2 (germline): SGHRS, YFSETQ. The CDR3 is 16 residues long. The J segment lost 4 bases and the V segment lost 1 base, leaving 5 bases of the junction unmatched. DNA for the CDR3: TGCGCCAGCAGCTTGAGGGACAGGGGGCAGATCTATGGCTACACCTTC. Its translation: CASSLRDRGQIYGYTF.

The genes are TRBV4-3 and TRBJ2-3; possibly TRBD2 for D (6 bases). The CDR3 consists of 15 residues. The germline V gene has CDR1 LGHNA and CDR2 YSLEER. The germline V and J ends were trimmed by 3 bases and 1 base, with 11 bases remaining between them. CDR3 DNA sequence: TGCGCCAGCAGCCACGGCGGGGAGGGCACAGATACGCAGTATTTT. It is translated as CASSHGGEGTDTQYF.

This rearrangement joins TRBV2 to TRBJ1-6; TRBD1 agrees at 10 bases. V trimming: 8 bases; J trimming: 7 bases; junction bases outside the gene matches: 2. The CDR3 loop spans 13 amino acids. Germline CDR1 SNHLY, CDR2 FYNNEI. Written as DNA, the CDR3 is TGTGCCAGCCGGGGACAGGGGAATTCACCCCTCCACTTT. This encodes CASRGQGNSPLHF. The full variable domain, rest sourced from reference TRBV2 and TRBJ1-6, is EPEVTQTPSHQVTQMGQEVILRCVPISNHLYFYWYRQILGQKVEFLVSFYNNEISEKSEIFDDQFSVERPDGSNFTLKIRSTKLEDSAMYFCASRGQGNSPLHFGNGTRLTVT.

This rearrangement joins TRBV6-5 to TRBJ2-7; 8 bases are shared with TRBD1. The CDR3 runs to 14 residues. Germline loops: CDR1 MNHEY, CDR2 SVGAGI. V lost 4 bases and J lost 5; bases outside the gene matches: 7. The CDR3 reads CASSSQGGLNEQYF. In DNA, the CDR3 is TGTGCCAGCAGTTCACAGGGGGGTTTGAACGAGCAGTACTTC.

The chain couples TRBV6-5 to TRBJ2-7; D uncertain. The CDR3 is made up of 15 amino acids. Trimming removed 5 bases at V and 0 bases at J, with 14 bases between. From germline, CDR1 is MNHEY and CDR2 SVGAGI. CDR3 in amino acids: CASSPGLISSYEQYF. In DNA, the CDR3 is TGTGCCAGCAGTCCTGGCCTGATCAGCTCCTACGAGCAGTACTTC.

The gene calls are TRBV4-1 and TRBJ1-3; no firm D call. Germline V gives CDR1 MGHRA, CDR2 YSYEKL. V shed 4 bases and J shed 3 bases, with 16 bases lying between them. CDR3 size: 16 residues. CDR3 sequence (DNA): TGCGCCAGCAGCCTAATATCCCCCAGGATTGGAAACACCATATATTTT. It codes for CASSLISPRIGNTIYF.

The rearrangement links TRBV5-1 to TRBJ1-1; 8 bases match TRBD1. The CDR3 is 17 residues long. V lost 6 bases and J lost 0; bases outside the gene matches: 13. CDR1 and CDR2 from the germline V gene are SGHRS and YFSETQ. CDR3 region: CASTPGLAGGLNTEAFF. Written as DNA, the CDR3 is TGCGCCAGCACCCCGGGGTTGGCAGGGGGCTTGAACACTGAAGCTTTCTTT.

V usage is TRBV7-2 and J usage is TRBJ2-2, with a tentative D call TRBD2 (5 bases). The V end lost 2 bases, the J end lost 5 bases, and 15 bases lay between the germline ends. This CDR3 is built from 16 residues. Germline values: CDR1 SGHTA, CDR2 FQGNSA. As DNA, the CDR3 is TGTGCCAGCAGCTTATCACTCGGGATCAGGACCGGGGAGCTGTTTTTT. This translates into CASSLSLGIRTGELFF.

The rearrangement uses TRBV30 and TRBJ2-5; 8 bases agree with TRBD1. The V gene's germline CDR1 is GTSNPN and CDR2 SVGIG (reference sequence). V trimming: 2 bases; J trimming: 4 bases; junction bases outside the gene matches: 9. The CDR3 sequence is 15 residues long. This CDR3 reads CAWSIRTGRSETQYF. CDR3 DNA sequence: TGTGCCTGGAGTATACGGACAGGGCGTTCAGAGACCCAGTACTTC. Full variable domain (rest looked up from reference TRBV30 and TRBJ2-5): SQTIHQWPATLVQPVGSPLSLECTVEGTSNPNLYWYRQAAGRGLQLLFYSVGIGQISSEVPQNLSASRPQDRQFILSSKKLLLSDSGFYLCAWSIRTGRSETQYFGPGTRLLVL.

The chain links TRBV5-1 to TRBJ2-1, with unresolved D. In germline, CDR1 is SGHRS, CDR2 YFSETQ. This CDR3 has 13 amino acids. V was cut by 0 bases and J by 5 bases, with 6 bases left in between. The CDR3 is CASSLGVDNEQFF. The CDR3 DNA is TGCGCCAGCAGCTTGGGCGTTGACAATGAGCAGTTCTTC. Full variable domain (rest looked up from reference TRBV5-1 and TRBJ2-1): KAGVTQTPRYLIKTRGQQVTLSCSPISGHRSVSWYQQTPGQGLQFLFEYFSETQRNKGNFPGRFSGRQFSNSRSEMNVSTLELGDSALYLCASSLGVDNEQFFGPGTRLTVL.

This chain connects TRBV5-6 to TRBJ2-4; perhaps TRBD1 as D (8 bases). Trimming took off 1 base at V and 7 bases at J, with 12 bases between the two ends. There are 14 residues in the CDR3. CDR1 SGHDT and CDR2 YYEEEE come from the germline V gene. The CDR3 bases are TGTGCCAGCAGCTTGACAGGGGGAGGGAACATTCAGTACTTC. Translated, it gives CASSLTGGGNIQYF.

This sequence joins TRBV6-4 and TRBJ2-3; no clear D gene. This CDR3 has 14 residues. CDR1 MRHNA and CDR2 SNTAGT come from the germline V gene. The V end lost 4 bases, the J end lost 4 bases, and 12 bases lay between the germline ends. CDR3 residues: CASSASTEADTQYF. The CDR3 coding sequence is TGTGCCAGCAGTGCCTCGACCGAGGCAGATACGCAGTATTTT.

This chain uses TRBV11-2 with TRBJ1-2; TRBD1 matches at 11 bases. V was pared by 4 bases and J by 7 bases, with 5 bases of the junction left unmatched. The CDR3 covers 14 residues. The germline gives CDR1 SGHAT, CDR2 FQNNGV. The CDR3 spells CASSSVGQGGGYTF. CDR3 nucleotides: TGTGCCAGCAGCTCGGTGGGACAGGGGGGTGGCTACACCTTC.

The chain recombines TRBV2 with TRBJ1-1; tentatively, D is TRBD1 (5 bases). CDR3 length: 14 amino acids. Deletions cut 5 bases from V and 1 base from J, with 11 bases between. Germline V gene sequence: CDR1 SNHLY, CDR2 FYNNEI. The CDR3 loop reads CASSLTQGNTEAFF. CDR3 DNA sequence: TGTGCCAGCAGTCTTACTCAGGGGAACACTGAAGCTTTCTTT.

The J gene is TRBJ1-5, the V gene TRBV19; D is possibly TRBD1 (6 bases). Trimming took 3 bases from V and 6 from J, leaving 12 bases between them. The CDR3 sequence is 14 residues long. Germline V gene lookup returns CDR1 LNHDA and CDR2 SQIVND (reference sequence). The CDR3 reads CASSIPQGVQPQHF. CDR3 in DNA: TGTGCCAGTAGTATCCCACAGGGAGTTCAGCCCCAGCATTTT.

The rearrangement joins TRBV28 to TRBJ1-2; D is perhaps TRBD1 (5 bases). The length of the CDR3 is 12 residues. V lost 3 bases and J 5 bases, leaving 7 bases between the germline ends. Germline V gene sequence: CDR1 MDHEN, CDR2 SYDVKM. The CDR3 DNA reads as TGTGCCAGCAGTTTCGACAGTTATGGCTACACCTTC. It yields the protein CASSFDSYGYTF.

This chain uses TRBV4-2 with TRBJ1-1; D not certain. V was trimmed by 1 base and J by 0 bases, leaving 15 bases between them. CDR3 length equals 17 residues. Germline CDR1 LGHNA, CDR2 YNFKEQ. The CDR3 spells CASSQVGEATMNTEAFF. The CDR3, as DNA: TGTGCCAGCAGCCAAGTCGGGGAAGCCACCATGAACACTGAAGCTTTCTTT.

The J gene is TRBJ2-1, the V gene TRBV29-1; tentatively, D is TRBD1 (5 bases). Between the trimmed V and J ends, which lost 1 base and 0 bases, there was a span of 10 bases. The CDR3 is 15 residues long. The V gene's germline CDR1 is SQVTM and CDR2 ANQGSEA. For the CDR3, the DNA is TGCAGCGTTGAAGGGGGCAGAATCTCCTACAATGAGCAGTTCTTC. As protein: CSVEGGRISYNEQFF.

The chain recombines TRBV2 with TRBJ2-7, with TRBD1 identical over 9 bases. The CDR3 runs to 14 residues. Per germline, CDR1 SNHLY and CDR2 FYNNEI. The V and J ends lost 6 bases and 6 bases, in that order; junction bases with no gene match: 9. In DNA form, the CDR3 reads TGTGCCAGCAGGGGGACAGGGCCCTTGGGCGAGCAGTACTTC. It translates to CASRGTGPLGEQYF.

This rearrangement joins TRBV7-9 to TRBJ1-2; 9 nucleotides line up with TRBD1. With V trimmed by 1 base and J by 4 bases, 4 bases remained unmatched. This CDR3 contains 15 residues. Germline CDR1 reads SEHNR; CDR2 reads FQNEAQ (reference sequence). The CDR3 nucleotides read TGTGCCAGCAGCTTAGGAGTGACAGGGGGCTATGGCTACACCTTC. It yields the protein CASSLGVTGGYGYTF.

The gene calls are TRBV15 and TRBJ1-5; D unresolved. Between the trimmed V and J ends, which lost 8 bases and 1 base, there was a span of 15 bases. The CDR3 has 15 amino acids. Germline V gives CDR1 LNHNV, CDR2 YYDKDF (reference sequence). CDR3 loop: CATGWRELSNQPQHF. CDR3 in DNA: TGTGCCACCGGATGGAGGGAATTAAGCAATCAGCCCCAGCATTTT.

The chain carries TRBV5-1 and TRBJ1-2, with D tentatively TRBD1 (6 bases). Germline V CDR1 and CDR2: SGHRS, YFSETQ. This CDR3 is built from 13 residues. V was cut by 0 bases and J by 6 bases, with 9 bases left in between. CDR3 coding DNA: TGCGCCAGCAGCTTGGCAGGGGATGATGGCTACACCTTC. Translated, it gives CASSLAGDDGYTF.

The chain has TRBV6-1 and TRBJ2-5; the match to TRBD2 covers 10 bases. CDR3 size: 17 residues. Trimming cost V 3 bases and J 5 bases; bases outside gene matches: 12. Germline V gives CDR1 MNHNS, CDR2 SASEGT. The CDR3 protein is CASSDVVASGSLETQYF. DNA of the CDR3: TGTGCCAGCAGTGATGTGGTGGCTAGCGGGAGTTTGGAGACCCAGTACTTC.

J is TRBJ1-3 and V is TRBV18; unclear D gene. Germline V gene data show CDR1 as KGHSH and CDR2 as LQKENI. Between the trimmed V and J ends, which lost 0 bases and 2 bases, there was a span of 8 bases. The CDR3 runs to 15 residues. The CDR3 region has the DNA TGTGCCAGCTCACCACCGCTGGGCCCTGGAAACACCATATATTTT. This translates into CASSPPLGPGNTIYF. Full variable domain (remainder filled in from reference TRBV18 and TRBJ1-3): NAGVMQNPRHLVRRRGQEARLRCSPMKGHSHVYWYRQLPEEGLKFMVYLQKENIIDESGMPKERFSAEFPKEGPSILRIQQVVRGDSAAYFCASSPPLGPGNTIYFGEGSWLTVV.

Here the CDR3 reads CASSQHPGLLGETQYF. In DNA, the CDR3 is TGCGCCAGCAGCCAACACCCCGGACTGCTCGGAGAGACCCAGTACTTC. The chain carries TRBV4-1 and TRBJ2-5, with a possible D match to TRBD2 (5 bases). The germline V gene has CDR1 MGHRA and CDR2 YSYEKL. The CDR3 extends over 16 amino acids. Trimming took 2 bases from V and 4 from J, leaving 17 bases between them.

The V and J genes are TRBV5-1 and TRBJ2-7; 8 bases match TRBD1. V lost 4 bases and J lost 2; bases outside the gene matches: 5. Germline-derived CDR1 and CDR2 are SGHRS and YFSETQ. CDR3 length: 14 residues. CDR3 nucleotides: TGCGCCAGCAGCCGGGGACAGGCCACCTACGAGCAGTACTTC. Its translation: CASSRGQATYEQYF.

This sequence joins TRBV4-2 and TRBJ2-5; D is unclear. V lost 1 base and J lost 3, with 9 bases in between. The CDR3 has 14 residues. CDR1 is LGHNA and CDR2 is YNFKEQ in the germline V gene. CDR3 sequence reads: CASSQAGLKETQYF. The CDR3 DNA reads as TGTGCCAGCAGCCAAGCAGGATTAAAAGAGACCCAGTACTTC.